Detailed here is one T cell receptor (beta chain). The antigen remains undetermined. This specimen belongs to a study of CD8+ T cells in alopecia areata. Study-level background: Tofacitinib was given for 6 to 18 months, then stopped for 6 months.

Isolated RNA was reverse transcribed into cDNA used as the sequencing template. Data came from immunoSEQ multiplex PCR; TCRdb stores just in-frame clones and leaves some out. The sample includes 40,000 to 45,000 clones, roughly 90% of them seen just once. Treatment specified: oral pan-JAK inhibitor, 5-10 mg twice daily. The sorting of PBMCs gave CD4+ and CD8+ T cells. Overall study results and limits: Scalp sample sequencing also detects resident alphabeta T cells of normal skin. Higher clonality and more expanded CD8+ clones appeared in lesional than normal scalp.

The sequence came from a human donor with alopecia areata. The sequenced sample was CD8+ T cells sorted from blood, obtained at week 24, from a patient treated with tofacitinib.

The CDR3: CASSEAHPEAFF. The CDR3 region has the DNA TGTGCCAGCAGTGAAGCCCACCCGGAAGCTTTCTTT. The V and J genes are TRBV2 and TRBJ1-1; D is unresolved. This CDR3 region has 12 residues. V shed 0 bases and J shed 8 bases, with 7 bases lying between them. Germline-derived CDR1 and CDR2 are SNHLY and FYNNEI.